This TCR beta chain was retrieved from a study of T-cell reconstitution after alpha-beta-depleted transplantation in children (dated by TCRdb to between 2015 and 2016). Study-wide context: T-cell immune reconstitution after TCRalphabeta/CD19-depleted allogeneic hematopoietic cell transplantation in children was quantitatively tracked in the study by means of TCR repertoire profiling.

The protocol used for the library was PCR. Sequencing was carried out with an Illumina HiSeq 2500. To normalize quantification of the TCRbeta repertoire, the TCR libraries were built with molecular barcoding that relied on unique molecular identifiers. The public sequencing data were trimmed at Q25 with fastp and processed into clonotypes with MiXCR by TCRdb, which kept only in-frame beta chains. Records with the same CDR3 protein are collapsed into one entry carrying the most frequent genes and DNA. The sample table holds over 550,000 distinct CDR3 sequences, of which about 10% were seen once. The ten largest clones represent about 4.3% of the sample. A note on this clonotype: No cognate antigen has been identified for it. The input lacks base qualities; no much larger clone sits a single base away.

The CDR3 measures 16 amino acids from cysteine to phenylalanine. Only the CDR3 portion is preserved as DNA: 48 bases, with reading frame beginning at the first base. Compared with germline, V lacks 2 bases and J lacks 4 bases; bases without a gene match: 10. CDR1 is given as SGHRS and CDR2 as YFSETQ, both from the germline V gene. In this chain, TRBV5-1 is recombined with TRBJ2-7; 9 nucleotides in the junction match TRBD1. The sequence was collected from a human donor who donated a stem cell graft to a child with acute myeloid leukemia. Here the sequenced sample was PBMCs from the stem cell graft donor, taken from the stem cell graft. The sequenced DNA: TGCGCCAGCAGCTTAACCACCGGGACAGGGCTGTACGAGCAGTACTTC. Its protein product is CASSLTTGTGLYEQYF.